One sample yielded the 21 T cell receptor beta chains listed below, sequenced in a study of blood T cells in healthy people across ages. PCR was performed a second time for about 7 to 11 cycles using a sample-barcoded 5' primer and a J-beta primer mix. TCRdb passed the 5' RACE reads through MiXCR, listing each CDR3 protein once. The table records about a million distinct CDR3 sequences, around 46% of them present only once. Input material: blood. The receptors originated from a man aged 25-45 years in good health.

The genes are TRBV7-2 and TRBJ1-4; D remains ambiguous. CDR1 and CDR2 from the germline V gene are SGHTA and FQGNSA. V was shortened by 4 bases and J by 6 bases, with 9 bases between the two germline ends. The CDR3 spans 13 residues. The CDR3 DNA follows: TGTGCCAGCAGCTGGAGGAGGGATGAAAAACTGTTTTTT. Amino acid sequence: CASSWRRDEKLFF.

The V gene is TRBV6-6, the J gene TRBJ1-4, with 9 bases aligning to TRBD1. V dropped 2 bases and J dropped 7; count of bases not matched to a gene: 2. The length of the CDR3 is 14 residues. Germline V gene lookup returns CDR1 MNHNY and CDR2 SVGAGI (reference sequence). The CDR3 region has the DNA TGTGCCAGCAGTTACGGGACAGGGCGTGAAAAACTGTTTTTT. It is translated as CASSYGTGREKLFF.

The chain recombines TRBV7-2 with TRBJ2-7, with D possibly being TRBD2 (7 bases). V was cut by 5 bases and J by 7 bases, with 21 bases left in between. CDR1 is SGHTA and CDR2 is FQGNSA in the germline V gene. The CDR3 runs to 15 residues. The CDR3 loop reads CASSDDGGAREEQYF. In DNA, the CDR3 is TGTGCCAGCAGCGACGATGGGGGGGCTAGAGAAGAGCAGTACTTC. Based on the CDR3 plus reference TRBV7-2 and TRBJ2-7, the full variable domain is GAGVSQSPSNKVTEKGKDVELRCDPISGHTALYWYRQSLGQGLEFLIYFQGNSAPDKSGLPSDRFSAERTGGSVSTLTIQRTQQEDSAVYLCASSDDGGAREEQYFGPGTRLTVT.

The chain combines TRBV3-1 with TRBJ1-1, with TRBD1 as a possible D gene (5 bases). This CDR3 contains 12 residues. Per the germline V gene, CDR1 is LGHDT and CDR2 is YNNKEL (reference sequence). V dropped 8 bases and J dropped 5 bases, with 12 bases sitting between them. The CDR3 region has the DNA TGTGCCAGCGGGGACGTACGGACTGAAGCTTTCTTT. It codes for CASGDVRTEAFF.

The chain joins TRBV6-1 to TRBJ2-5, with 8 bases matching TRBD1. The V gene's germline CDR1 is MNHNS and CDR2 SASEGT. The length of the CDR3 is 15 residues. The V gene end was trimmed by 1 base and the J gene end by 4 bases; junction bases not matched to a gene: 5. DNA of the CDR3: TGTGCCAGCAGTGAAGTCAGGGGGCTTCGAGAGACCCAGTACTTC. The encoded protein is CASSEVRGLRETQYF.

V and J are TRBV29-1 and TRBJ1-2; D unresolved. Trimming removed 7 bases from V and 8 bases from J, with 17 bases in between. Germline CDR1 SQVTM, CDR2 ANQGSEA. The CDR3 contains 12 residues. As DNA, the CDR3 is TGCAGCGCCGAGGACCCCCCTGGGGGCTACACCTTC. Translating gives CSAEDPPGGYTF.

This clonotype was seen repeatedly, ten times or more. V usage is TRBV7-2 and J usage is TRBJ1-1; a weak D match, TRBD1 (6 bases). The CDR3 has 14 residues. Trimming cost V 6 bases and J 0 bases, with 11 bases left between them. Germline V CDR1 and CDR2: SGHTA, FQGNSA. CDR3 sequence (DNA): TGTGCCAGCAGAAGGGGGGGGATGAACACTGAAGCTTTCTTT. This gives the protein CASRRGGMNTEAFF.

This clonotype was counted a few times. The chain carries TRBV6-1 and TRBJ2-7; 8 nucleotides match TRBD2. This CDR3 region has 14 residues. CDR1 and CDR2 from the germline V gene are MNHNS and SASEGT. The J segment lost 2 bases and the V segment lost 4 bases, leaving 4 bases of the junction unmatched. Here the CDR3 reads CASSVSGATYEQYF. Written as DNA, the CDR3 is TGTGCCAGCAGTGTTAGCGGGGCGACCTACGAGCAGTACTTC.

The chain couples TRBV12-3 or TRBV12-4 to TRBJ2-3, with D possibly TRBD1 on 6 matching bases. The germline V and J ends were trimmed by 2 bases and 6 bases, with 15 bases remaining between them. The CDR3 has 15 residues. CDR3 coding DNA: TGTGCCAGCAGTTTACGACAGGTTAAACTCGATACGCAGTATTTT. Translating gives CASSLRQVKLDTQYF.

The chain couples TRBV7-2 to TRBJ1-6; 7 bases line up with TRBD1. Germline CDR1 reads SGHTA; CDR2 reads FQGNSA. The CDR3 is 17 amino acids. V lost 1 base, J lost 2 bases, and 5 bases stayed unmatched. The CDR3 loop reads CASSLDGTATYNSPLHF. The CDR3, as DNA: TGTGCCAGCAGCTTAGATGGGACAGCCACCTATAATTCACCCCTCCACTTT.

The chain has TRBV4-3 and TRBJ1-4; maybe TRBD1 (6 bases). Trimming took off 3 bases at V and 7 bases at J, with 12 bases between the two ends. CDR3 length equals 14 residues. The germline gives CDR1 LGHNA, CDR2 YSLEER. The CDR3 spells CASSQAYRAEKLFF. The CDR3 nucleotides are TGCGCCAGCAGCCAGGCGTACAGGGCTGAAAAACTGTTTTTT.

This clonotype occurred a few times. The chain carries TRBV12-3 or TRBV12-4 and TRBJ2-7, with D hard to call. The CDR3 covers 13 residues. V shed 7 bases and J shed 3 bases, with 13 bases lying between them. The CDR3 nucleotides are TGTGCCAGCAAAGACGACGCCGACTACGAGCAGTACTTC. Translating gives CASKDDADYEQYF.

The chain links TRBV6-2 or TRBV6-3 to TRBJ2-1; 7 positions match TRBD1. The germline CDR1 and CDR2 sequences are MNHEY and SVGEGT. The CDR3 sequence is 15 residues long. Germline trimming cut 4 bases from V and 7 bases from J; bases unmatched to any gene: 10. The CDR3 DNA sequence: TGTGCCAGCAGTTTCATGTCGGGACAGCTTAATGAGCAGTTCTTC. Translated, it gives CASSFMSGQLNEQFF.

In its sample, this clonotype was seen a few times. V is TRBV29-1 and J is TRBJ2-3; tentatively, D is TRBD2 (6 bases). CDR3 length: 17 amino acids. CDR1 SQVTM and CDR2 ANQGSEA come from the germline V gene. Trimming shortened V by 6 bases and J by 1 base, and 23 bases separated the two germline ends. The CDR3 nucleotides read TGCAGCGTCGGCGGGACTGTTCCCGACCCTGGCACAGATACGCAGTATTTT. Its protein is CSVGGTVPDPGTDTQYF.

The chain is built from TRBV2 and TRBJ2-1; 9 nucleotides align to TRBD1. Gene TRBJ2-7 matches the end of the DNA better, so the J call may be wrong. The CDR3 consists of 15 residues. Per the germline V gene, CDR1 is SNHLY and CDR2 is FYNNEI. The CDR3: CASRVDRGSYNEQYF. As DNA, the CDR3 is TGTGCCAGCAGGGTGGACAGGGGTTCCTACAATGAGCAGTACTTC.

The DNA for the CDR3 is TGTGCCATCAGTGGTATAACTGAGTCGCCCTACGAGCAGTACTTC. It codes for CAISGITESPYEQYF. The chain employs TRBV10-3 and TRBJ2-7; D uncertain. The CDR3 contains 15 residues. Between the trimmed V and J ends, which lost 4 bases and 2 bases, there was a span of 15 bases. Per the germline V gene, CDR1 is ENHRY and CDR2 is SYGVKD.

This clonotype was seen only a few times. The V call is TRBV6-2 or TRBV6-3, the J call TRBJ2-7, with D hard to call. Trimming removed 7 bases from V and 2 bases from J, with 9 bases in between. This CDR3 is 12 amino acids long. Germline CDR1 is MNHEY and CDR2 is SVGEGT. CDR3 sequence reads: CASTDATYEQYF. In nucleotides, the CDR3 is TGTGCCAGCACGGACGCCACCTACGAGCAGTACTTC.

V is TRBV29-1 and J is TRBJ2-5; perhaps TRBD2 as D (5 bases). V dropped 7 bases and J dropped 2 bases, with 14 bases sitting between them. The CDR3 is made up of 13 amino acids. Germline lookup yields CDR1 SQVTM and CDR2 ANQGSEA. Here the CDR3 reads CSGLRGKQETQYF. The CDR3 DNA sequence: TGCAGCGGGCTACGGGGAAAGCAAGAGACCCAGTACTTC. Filled out from reference TRBV29-1 and TRBJ2-5, the complete variable domain reads SAVISQKPSRDICQRGTSLTIQCQVDSQVTMMFWYRQQPGQSLTLIATANQGSEATYESGFVIDKFPISRPNLTFSTLTVSNMSPEDSSIYLCSGLRGKQETQYFGPGTRLLVL.

The rearrangement uses TRBV6-5 and TRBJ2-7; no reliable D call. The V end was cut by 5 bases, the J end by 0 bases, with 14 bases between. From germline, CDR1 is MNHEY and CDR2 SVGAGI. This CDR3 spans 15 amino acids. The CDR3 loop reads CASSHEAVSSYEQYF. In DNA form, the CDR3 reads TGTGCCAGCAGTCACGAGGCAGTGAGCTCCTACGAGCAGTACTTC.

The rearrangement links TRBV27 to TRBJ2-7; TRBD2 is a possible D gene (5 bases). Looked up from germline, CDR1 is MNHEY and CDR2 is SMNVEV (reference sequence). The CDR3 sequence is 14 residues long. The V and J ends lost 4 bases and 2 bases respectively, with 12 bases between them. Here the CDR3 DNA reads TGTGCCAGCAGTTCCGCGGGCTTCGCCTACGAGCAGTACTTC. Amino acids: CASSSAGFAYEQYF.

The chain has TRBV5-1 and TRBJ1-2; 8 bases are shared with TRBD1. Per the germline V gene, CDR1 is SGHRS and CDR2 is YFSETQ. The CDR3 is 15 amino acids. With V trimmed by 4 bases and J by 4 bases, 9 bases remained unmatched. CDR3 sequence reads: CASSPSTGAFYGYTF. CDR3 in DNA: TGCGCCAGCAGCCCATCGACAGGGGCCTTCTATGGCTACACCTTC.